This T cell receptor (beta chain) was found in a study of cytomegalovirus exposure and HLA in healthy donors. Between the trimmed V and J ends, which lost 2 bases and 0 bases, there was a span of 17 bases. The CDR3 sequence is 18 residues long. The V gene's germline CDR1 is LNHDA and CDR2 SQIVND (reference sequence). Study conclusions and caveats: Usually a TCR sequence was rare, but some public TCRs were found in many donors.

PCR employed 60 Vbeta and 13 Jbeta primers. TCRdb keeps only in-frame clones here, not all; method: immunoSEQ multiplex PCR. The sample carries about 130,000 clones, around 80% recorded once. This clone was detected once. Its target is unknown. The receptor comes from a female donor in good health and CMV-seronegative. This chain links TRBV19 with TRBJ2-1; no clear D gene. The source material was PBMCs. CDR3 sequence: CASSITLLVSRSYNEQFF. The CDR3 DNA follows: TGTGCCAGTAGTATAACCCTCTTAGTTTCCCGCTCCTACAATGAGCAGTTCTTC.